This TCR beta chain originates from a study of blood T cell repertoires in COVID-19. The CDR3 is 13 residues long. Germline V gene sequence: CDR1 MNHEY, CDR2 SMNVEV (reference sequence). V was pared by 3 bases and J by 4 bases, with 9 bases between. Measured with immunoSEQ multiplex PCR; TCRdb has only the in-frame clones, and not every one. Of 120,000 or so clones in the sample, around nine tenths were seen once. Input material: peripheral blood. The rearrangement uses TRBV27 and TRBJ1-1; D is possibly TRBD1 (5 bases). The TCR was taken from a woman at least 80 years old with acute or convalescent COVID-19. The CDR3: CASSLEGSTEAFF. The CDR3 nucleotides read TGTGCCAGCAGTTTGGAGGGGAGCACTGAAGCTTTCTTT.